The sample holds a few counts of the clone carrying this T cell receptor beta chain. Its specificity is unknown. The PCR employed 60 Vbeta primers together with 13 Jbeta primers. The repertoire was sequenced with immunoSEQ multiplex PCR; TCRdb's copy has only in-frame clones and lacks some. The sample consists of 180,000 or so clones, roughly 75% of them appearing once. These data are taken from a study of cytomegalovirus exposure and HLA in healthy donors. Study-level results: Segments of the TCR beta V type were, in most cases, productive about 87% or about 30% of the time in an earlier analysis. Per published accounts, TCR beta sequences correctly predicted the HLA-A and HLA-B alleles of most subjects. Listed as cytomegalovirus-associated were more than 150 TCR beta chains. TCR association rates varied by HLA locus in a later analysis, with DRB1 highest and HLA-C lowest.

Deletions cut 2 bases from V and 2 bases from J, with 7 bases between. There are 13 residues in the CDR3. Germline lookup yields CDR1 SEHNR and CDR2 FQNEAQ (reference sequence). The receptor was isolated from a woman in her thirties or forties in good health and CMV-seropositive. The sequenced material came from PBMCs. The chain has TRBV7-9 and TRBJ2-7; maybe TRBD1 (6 bases). This CDR3 reads CASSLKGAYEQYF. The CDR3 nucleotides are TGTGCCAGCAGCTTAAAGGGGGCCTACGAGCAGTACTTC.